Shown below are 21 T cell receptor beta chains from a single sample sequenced in a study of T-cell reconstitution after alpha-beta-depleted transplantation in children. Unique molecular identifiers tagged the TCRbeta library. One entry per CDR3 protein results from TCRdb running MiXCR on the PCR reads. The sample records a few hundred thousand distinct CDR3 sequences, about 16% being singletons. Here the sequenced sample was PBMCs from the stem cell graft donor, taken from the stem cell graft. The source of these receptors is a human donor who donated a stem cell graft to a child with acute lymphoblastic leukemia.

The rearrangement uses TRBV11-2 and TRBJ2-5; 7 bases map to TRBD1. V gave up 1 base and J gave up 2 bases; unmatched junction bases: 4. The CDR3 spans 15 residues. The germline V gene has CDR1 SGHAT and CDR2 FQNNGV. Here the CDR3 reads CASSLADRLQETQYF. For the CDR3, the DNA is TGTGCCAGCAGCTTAGCGGACAGGCTTCAAGAGACCCAGTACTTC.

This clonotype was counted a few times. The V call is TRBV18, the J call TRBJ1-3, with D uncertain. Germline-derived CDR1 and CDR2 are KGHSH and LQKENI. The CDR3 totals 12 residues. Trimming cost V 5 bases and J 9 bases, with 11 bases left between them. The CDR3: CASSSEGITIYF. In nucleotides, the CDR3 is TGTGCCAGCTCATCCGAAGGGATCACCATATATTTT.

This clonotype has a handful of counts. The chain recombines TRBV10-3 with TRBJ2-7, with 13 bases aligning to TRBD2. V shed 3 bases and J 6 bases; nucleotides not matched to a gene: 8. Germline-derived CDR1 and CDR2 are ENHRY and SYGVKD. The CDR3 totals 16 residues. CDR3 in amino acids: CAISDEGGLAGVEQYF. In nucleotides, the CDR3 is TGTGCCATCAGTGATGAAGGTGGACTAGCGGGAGTCGAGCAGTACTTC.

This clonotype was detected only a few times. The gene calls are TRBV4-1 and TRBJ2-1, with D unclear. Germline CDR1 reads MGHRA; CDR2 reads YSYEKL. There are 11 residues in the CDR3. V was clipped by 7 bases and J by 10 bases, with 11 bases between them. CDR3 protein: CASTLAGEQFF. CDR3 coding DNA: TGCGCCAGCACCCTTGCCGGCGAGCAGTTCTTC.

This clonotype was picked up many times. The chain joins TRBV5-1 to TRBJ1-5, with 7 nucleotides matching TRBD1. J was trimmed by 7 bases and V by 4 bases; bases with no gene match: 8. Per the germline V gene, CDR1 is SGHRS and CDR2 is YFSETQ. The CDR3 loop spans 14 amino acids. CDR3 nucleotides: TGCGCCAGCAGCACGACAGGGAGTGGACAGCCCCAGCATTTT. Translation: CASSTTGSGQPQHF.

This clonotype was counted only a few times. The rearrangement joins TRBV27 to TRBJ2-3; no firm D call. The CDR3 is 14 residues long. Trimming took off 0 bases at V and 3 bases at J, with 7 bases between the two ends. The germline gives CDR1 MNHEY, CDR2 SMNVEV (reference sequence). The DNA for the CDR3 is TGTGCCAGCAGTTTATCGGCAGGTACAGATACGCAGTATTTT. As protein: CASSLSAGTDTQYF.

This clonotype was counted between two and nine times. Its ends do not fully match the called genes, so a read error is possible. V is TRBV12-3 or TRBV12-4 and J is TRBJ1-6, with a tentative D call TRBD1 (5 bases). The CDR3 has 14 amino acids. CDR3 residues: CASTPGRANSPLHF. The CDR3 DNA sequence: TGTGCCAGCACCCCAGGGCGGGCCAATTCGCCCCTCCACTTT.

V gene TRBV4-1 combines with J gene TRBJ1-1, with 10 positions matching TRBD1. The CDR3 has 19 amino acids. Per germline, CDR1 MGHRA and CDR2 YSYEKL. With 4 bases clipped from V and 4 bases from J, the junction kept 18 bases outside the gene matches. CDR3 coding DNA: TGCGCCAGCAGCCGCCTTCCCCCCCGGACAGGGGGTGGAAGCACTGAAGCTTTCTTT. It codes for CASSRLPPRTGGGSTEAFF.

This clonotype was counted between two and nine times. The chain has TRBV11-3 and TRBJ2-3, with D uncertain. The CDR3 loop spans 14 amino acids. V was cut by 4 bases and J by 0 bases, with 8 bases left in between. CDR1 is SGHNT, CDR2 YENEEA, per germline. The CDR3 loop reads CASSSKASTDTQYF. Here the CDR3 DNA reads TGTGCCAGCAGCTCTAAGGCTAGCACAGATACGCAGTATTTT.

This clonotype was seen more than once but under ten times. At one of its ends the junction is not consistent with the germline gene, which may arise from a read error. This chain connects TRBV5-1 to TRBJ1-2, with 9 bases identical to TRBD1. This CDR3 spans 14 amino acids. CDR1 and CDR2 (germline): SGHRS, YFSETQ. CDR3 coding DNA: TGCGCCAGCGGCTTGACAGGGGGTAACTATGGCTACACCTTC. Amino acids: CASGLTGGNYGYTF.

In its sample, this clonotype was seen a few times. The J gene is TRBJ2-7, the V gene TRBV5-1, with 10 bases identical to TRBD2. CDR1 and CDR2 (germline): SGHRS, YFSETQ. This CDR3 comprises 16 residues. J lost 1 base, V lost 3 bases, and 7 bases had no gene match. The CDR3 nucleotides are TGCGCCAGCAGCTGGGACCTAGCGGGAGAATCCTACGAGCAGTACTTC. Translation: CASSWDLAGESYEQYF.

This clonotype was detected once. This chain connects TRBV20-1 to TRBJ2-1; 15 positions agree with TRBD2. Trimming took 6 bases from V and 4 from J; bases not matched to a gene: 16. This CDR3 contains 19 residues. The germline gives CDR1 DFQATT, CDR2 SNEGSKA (reference sequence). The DNA of the CDR3 is TGCAGTGCCCCTAGCGTCCGGGGAGGGACTAGCGGGAGGTACAATGAGCAGTTCTTC. It encodes CSAPSVRGGTSGRYNEQFF.

The J gene is TRBJ1-1, the V gene TRBV11-2, with D unclear. V was cut by 3 bases and J by 0 bases, with 5 bases left in between. The CDR3 has 13 residues. The germline gives CDR1 SGHAT, CDR2 FQNNGV. DNA of the CDR3: TGTGCCAGCAGCTTCCCAATGAACACTGAAGCTTTCTTT. Protein sequence: CASSFPMNTEAFF.

This clonotype was recorded many times. One junction end does not reproduce the germline sequence, and a read error may be involved. CDR3 DNA: TGTGCCAGCAGTTTAGCCCCCAATGAGCAGTTCTTC. This sequence encodes CASSLAPNEQFF. The V gene is TRBV5-1, the J gene TRBJ2-1; D remains ambiguous. Germline-derived CDR1 and CDR2 are SGHRS and YFSETQ. The CDR3 runs to 12 residues. The full variable domain, completed using reference TRBV5-1 and TRBJ2-1, is KAGVTQTPRYLIKTRGQQVTLSCSPISGHRSVSWYQQTPGQGLQFLFEYFSETQRNKGNFPGRFSGRQFSNSRSEMNVSTLELGDSALYLCASSLAPNEQFFGPGTRLTVL.

This rearrangement joins TRBV5-1 to TRBJ2-7; 8 bases are a match to TRBD2. Germline V gene data show CDR1 as SGHRS and CDR2 as YFSETQ. V dropped 7 bases and J dropped 2; count of bases not matched to a gene: 8. CDR3 size: 14 residues. The CDR3 sequence: CASARTSGAYEQYF. The CDR3 DNA follows: TGCGCCAGCGCCCGAACTAGCGGTGCCTACGAGCAGTACTTC.

The chain joins TRBV29-1 to TRBJ2-5, with D possibly matching TRBD2 (6 bases). The CDR3 is 14 residues long. Looked up from germline, CDR1 is SQVTM and CDR2 is ANQGSEA. Trimming took 4 bases from V and 5 from J, leaving 17 bases between them. CDR3 sequence: CSVVWQGGRETQYF. For the CDR3, the DNA is TGCAGCGTTGTCTGGCAGGGAGGACGGGAGACCCAGTACTTC.

This clonotype has more than one count but fewer than ten. CDR3 amino acids: CASSFPLGQAGDIGTQYF. The DNA of the CDR3 is TGTGCCAGCAGCTTTCCGCTTGGACAAGCGGGAGATATCGGGACCCAGTACTTC. The chain combines TRBV7-8 with TRBJ2-5; 8 bases agree with TRBD2. V shed 3 bases, J shed 7 bases, and the junction held 19 bases outside the gene matches. Germline lookup yields CDR1 SGHVS and CDR2 FQNEAQ. This CDR3 has 18 amino acids.

The CDR3 here is CASSQERASGSEQFF. CDR3 sequence (DNA): TGCGCCAGCAGCCAAGAGAGGGCTAGCGGCAGTGAGCAGTTCTTC. The rearrangement uses TRBV4-1 and TRBJ2-1; TRBD2 matches at 7 bases. The CDR3 runs to 15 residues. V lost 0 bases and J lost 9; bases outside the gene matches: 8. Germline V gives CDR1 MGHRA, CDR2 YSYEKL.

The V call is TRBV29-1, the J call TRBJ2-4, with a tentative D call TRBD1 (5 bases). CDR1 and CDR2 (germline): SQVTM, ANQGSEA. V lost 4 bases, J lost 0 bases, and 13 bases lay in between. The CDR3 has 15 residues. The CDR3 DNA sequence: TGCAGCGTTGGTGTTGCAGGGATAGCCAAAAACATTCAGTACTTC. Protein: CSVGVAGIAKNIQYF.

This clonotype was observed many times. The genes are TRBV4-1 and TRBJ2-1; 13 nucleotides match TRBD2. The germline V gene has CDR1 MGHRA and CDR2 YSYEKL. V trimming: 5 bases; J trimming: 5 bases; junction bases outside the gene matches: 3. CDR3 length equals 15 residues. The CDR3 loop reads CASSSGLAGDNEQFF. The CDR3, as DNA: TGCGCCAGCAGCTCCGGACTAGCGGGGGACAATGAGCAGTTCTTC.

Only a few counts were recorded for this clonotype. The CDR3 DNA sequence: TGTGCCAGCAGCCTCCTCGCGGCTCGATCCGGGGAGCTGTTTTTT. Amino acid sequence: CASSLLAARSGELFF. This chain uses TRBV7-9 with TRBJ2-2; D is uncertain. This CDR3 has 15 amino acids. The V gene's germline CDR1 is SEHNR and CDR2 FQNEAQ (reference sequence). Trimming shortened V by 5 bases and J by 6 bases, and 16 bases separated the two germline ends.